The 25 T cell receptor beta chains presented below share a single source sample, sequenced in a study of blood T cell repertoires in COVID-19. The assay was immunoSEQ multiplex PCR, and TCRdb's table has in-frame clones only and misses some. The profile shows approximately 150,000 clones, approximately 84% of them singletons. Source material: peripheral blood. These TCRs come from a man aged 35-49 years with acute or convalescent COVID-19.

CDR3 sequence: CASSLGSRGGAGEQYF. The CDR3 nucleotides are TGTGCCAGCAGCTTAGGCTCCCGCGGGGGGGCCGGCGAGCAGTACTTC. This rearrangement joins TRBV7-2 to TRBJ2-7, with TRBD2 matching over 9 bases. Per the germline V gene, CDR1 is SGHTA and CDR2 is FQGNSA. The CDR3 extends over 16 amino acids. V lost 1 base and J lost 6; bases outside the gene matches: 10.

The chain combines TRBV5-1 with TRBJ1-1; 7 bases fit TRBD1. The CDR3 extends over 13 amino acids. Germline lookup yields CDR1 SGHRS and CDR2 YFSETQ. V lost 6 bases to trimming and J lost 2 bases; unmatched junction nucleotides: 4. As DNA, the CDR3 is TGCGCCAGCACCGAGGGGGCAAACACTGAAGCTTTCTTT. Protein product: CASTEGANTEAFF.

The V and J genes are TRBV2 and TRBJ1-4; a weak D match, TRBD1 (6 bases). CDR3 length: 14 residues. V lost 6 bases to trimming and J lost 8 bases, with 16 bases between them. Germline assignment: CDR1 SNHLY and CDR2 FYNNEI. Written as DNA, the CDR3 is TGTGCCAGCAGAGGGACACCCGAGGGGGAAAAACTGTTTTTT. This sequence encodes CASRGTPEGEKLFF. The whole variable domain, filled in from reference TRBV2 and TRBJ1-4, reads EPEVTQTPSHQVTQMGQEVILRCVPISNHLYFYWYRQILGQKVEFLVSFYNNEISEKSEIFDDQFSVERPDGSNFTLKIRSTKLEDSAMYFCASRGTPEGEKLFFGSGTQLSVL.

This chain uses TRBV5-4 with TRBJ1-4; 7 bases align to TRBD1. CDR3 size: 16 residues. Germline-derived CDR1 and CDR2 are SGHNT and YYREEE (reference sequence). J gave up 0 bases and V 2 bases, and 4 bases lay outside the gene matches. This CDR3 reads CASSFRGQATNEKLFF. Written as DNA, the CDR3 is TGTGCCAGCAGCTTTAGAGGACAGGCAACTAATGAAAAACTGTTTTTT.

This clone was counted a single time. The chain joins TRBV10-2 to TRBJ1-2; maybe TRBD1 (5 bases). CDR1 is WSHSY and CDR2 is SAAADI in the germline V gene. This CDR3 is 15 amino acids long. The V end was cut by 0 bases, the J end by 3 bases, with 11 bases between. The CDR3 region has the DNA TGCGCCAGCAGTGAGTCGGCGGGGGGGGACTATGGCTACACCTTC. Translating gives CASSESAGGDYGYTF.

CDR3 in DNA: TGTGCCAGCAGCGTAGATACCTATCCGATCTACGAGCAGTACTTC. This codes for CASSVDTYPIYEQYF. The V gene is TRBV9, the J gene TRBJ2-7; D remains unclear. Germline lookup yields CDR1 SGDLS and CDR2 YYNGEE. CDR3 length equals 15 residues. Trimming removed 0 bases at V and 3 bases at J, with 13 bases between.

J is TRBJ1-1 and V is TRBV18; the D gene is possibly TRBD1 (5 bases). CDR3 size: 15 residues. Germline values: CDR1 KGHSH, CDR2 LQKENI. V lost 6 bases and J 1 base, leaving 15 bases between the germline ends. The CDR3, as DNA: TGTGCCAGCTCCCCTCCAACAGGAAGGAACACTGAAGCTTTCTTT. Its protein is CASSPPTGRNTEAFF.

The CDR3 protein is CSASTDYEQYF. The CDR3 region has the DNA TGCAGTGCGTCCACAGATTACGAGCAGTACTTC. The chain has TRBV20-1 and TRBJ2-7; D not resolved. Between the trimmed V and J ends, which lost 6 bases and 4 bases, there was a span of 10 bases. This CDR3 comprises 11 residues. Germline assignment: CDR1 DFQATT and CDR2 SNEGSKA (reference sequence).

CDR3: CASSLDAGLAVQFEQYF. CDR3 in DNA: TGTGCCAGCAGCTTAGACGCGGGACTAGCCGTACAGTTCGAGCAGTACTTC. The chain links TRBV11-2 to TRBJ2-7, with 9 positions matching TRBD2. The CDR3 has 17 amino acids. V lost 0 bases, J lost 6 bases, and 12 bases stayed unmatched. Germline V gives CDR1 SGHAT, CDR2 FQNNGV.

V usage is TRBV19 and J usage is TRBJ2-7; D ambiguous. The CDR3 runs 13 residues. Trimming took off 1 base at V and 0 bases at J, with 4 bases between the two ends. Germline loops: CDR1 LNHDA, CDR2 SQIVND (reference sequence). The CDR3 is CASSIGHSYEQYF. The DNA of the CDR3 is TGTGCCAGTAGTATAGGTCACTCCTACGAGCAGTACTTC.

V is TRBV30 and J is TRBJ1-1; perhaps TRBD1 as D (6 bases). This CDR3 comprises 14 residues. V lost 4 bases to trimming and J lost 1 base, with 13 bases between them. Germline CDR1 is GTSNPN and CDR2 is SVGIG (reference sequence). The CDR3: CAWITQQGNTEAFF. CDR3 nucleotides: TGTGCCTGGATTACCCAACAGGGGAACACTGAAGCTTTCTTT.

This chain links TRBV10-3 with TRBJ1-2; 12 positions match TRBD1. The V and J ends lost 7 bases and 6 bases, in that order; junction bases with no gene match: 12. CDR1 ENHRY and CDR2 SYGVKD come from the germline V gene. The CDR3 contains 16 residues. CDR3 in amino acids: CAIKAGTGGGLHGYTF. The CDR3 nucleotides read TGTGCCATCAAAGCCGGGACAGGGGGCGGTCTGCATGGCTACACCTTC.

The V call is TRBV7-3, the J call TRBJ2-5; 7 bases fit TRBD1. J lost 4 bases, V lost 4 bases, and 9 bases had no gene match. There are 15 residues in the CDR3. From germline, CDR1 is SGHTA and CDR2 FQGTGA. This CDR3 is CASSYHRGPPETQYF. CDR3 sequence (DNA): TGTGCCAGCAGCTACCATAGGGGGCCCCCAGAGACCCAGTACTTC.

The genes are TRBV9 and TRBJ1-4; no clear D gene. V was clipped by 0 bases and J by 5 bases, with 11 bases between them. From germline, CDR1 is SGDLS and CDR2 YYNGEE. The CDR3 contains 15 residues. The CDR3 DNA sequence: TGTGCCAGCAGCGTAGCGGAGACGGAGAATGAAAAACTGTTTTTT. Its translation: CASSVAETENEKLFF.

The CDR3 DNA reads TGTGCCATCAGAAGGACAGGCGGAGGCTACACCTTC. Translated: CAIRRTGGGYTF. The chain uses TRBV10-3 and TRBJ1-2; 7 nucleotides match TRBD1. The trim removed 6 bases at V and 8 bases at J, leaving 6 bases unmatched. The CDR3 is 12 residues long. CDR1 is ENHRY, CDR2 SYGVKD, per germline.

The rearrangement links TRBV5-1 to TRBJ2-3, with TRBD1 identical over 9 bases. V gave up 3 bases and J gave up 4 bases; unmatched junction bases: 3. From germline, CDR1 is SGHRS and CDR2 YFSETQ. There are 14 residues in the CDR3. In DNA form, the CDR3 reads TGCGCCAGCAGCTCGAGACAGGGGGCAGATACGCAGTATTTT. Its protein is CASSSRQGADTQYF.

This chain uses TRBV4-1 with TRBJ2-5; a possible D gene is TRBD1 (6 bases). Germline values: CDR1 MGHRA, CDR2 YSYEKL. V was pared by 2 bases and J by 5 bases, with 12 bases between. CDR3 length: 14 amino acids. For the CDR3, the DNA is TGCGCCAGCAGCCAAAAACAGGGCGTGGAGACCCAGTACTTC. As protein: CASSQKQGVETQYF.

V and J are TRBV19 and TRBJ1-4; D is unclear. The CDR3 covers 14 residues. CDR1 is LNHDA, CDR2 SQIVND, per germline (reference sequence). Trimming shortened V by 6 bases and J by 2 bases, and 10 bases separated the two germline ends. CDR3 sequence: CASREFSTNEKLFF. The CDR3 DNA reads as TGTGCCAGTAGGGAGTTCTCGACTAATGAAAAACTGTTTTTT.

This rearrangement joins TRBV13 to TRBJ2-5, with 10 bases matching TRBD2. Germline CDR1 PRHDT, CDR2 FYEKMQ (reference sequence). The CDR3 extends over 17 amino acids. J lost 3 bases, V lost 4 bases, and 11 bases had no gene match. Here the CDR3 reads CASSSPSGLAVEETQYF. CDR3 bases: TGTGCCAGCAGCTCCCCATCCGGACTAGCGGTTGAAGAGACCCAGTACTTC.

The gene calls are TRBV5-6 and TRBJ1-4; no definite D call. This CDR3 has 13 residues. V was shortened by 4 bases and J by 8 bases, with 12 bases between the two germline ends. The V gene's germline CDR1 is SGHDT and CDR2 YYEEEE. The CDR3 nucleotides are TGTGCCAGCAGCCGGGGTAGAATCGAAAAACTGTTTTTT. The encoded protein is CASSRGRIEKLFF.

This clone showed up just once. V is TRBV5-6 and J is TRBJ2-1, with 11 bases aligning to TRBD2. J was trimmed by 5 bases and V by 4 bases; bases with no gene match: 8. Germline V CDR1 and CDR2: SGHDT, YYEEEE. The CDR3 length is 16 residues. The CDR3: CASSPLAGGDHNEQFF. The CDR3 nucleotides are TGTGCCAGCAGCCCCTTAGCGGGGGGGGACCACAATGAGCAGTTCTTC.

The J gene is TRBJ2-5, the V gene TRBV11-2; 7 bases fit TRBD1. Looked up from germline, CDR1 is SGHAT and CDR2 is FQNNGV. V lost 4 bases, J lost 2 bases, and 10 bases stayed unmatched. CDR3 size: 16 residues. CDR3 protein: CASSSGHQGVQETQYF. The CDR3 DNA follows: TGTGCCAGCAGCTCCGGACATCAGGGGGTTCAAGAGACCCAGTACTTC.

This chain connects TRBV6-5 to TRBJ2-7; 7 bases fit TRBD1. The CDR3 totals 15 residues. V shed 7 bases, J shed 1 base, and the junction held 10 bases outside the gene matches. CDR1 is MNHEY, CDR2 SVGAGI, per germline. The chain's CDR3 is CASMDLHRGSYEQYF. The DNA for the CDR3 is TGTGCCAGCATGGATCTTCACAGGGGATCCTACGAGCAGTACTTC.

This clone was found once. The chain uses TRBV7-3 and TRBJ2-1; 9 nucleotides agree with TRBD2. CDR1 is SGHTA, CDR2 FQGTGA, per germline. The CDR3 contains 15 residues. Germline trimming cut 0 bases from V and 8 bases from J; bases unmatched to any gene: 5. CDR3 region: CASSLTAGGPYEQFF. The DNA of the CDR3 is TGTGCCAGCAGCTTAACCGCGGGGGGGCCGTATGAGCAGTTCTTC.

For this clone: The sample has other DNA sequences that encode this CDR3 too. This chain links TRBV7-9 with TRBJ1-2; D is possibly TRBD1 (6 bases). Germline V lookup: CDR1 SEHNR, CDR2 FQNEAQ (reference sequence). The CDR3 totals 14 residues. The ends were cut back, 6 bases at V and 1 base at J, with 12 bases in the middle. This chain's CDR3 is CASRPPGHNYGYTF. CDR3 DNA sequence: TGTGCCAGCAGGCCTCCGGGACATAACTATGGCTACACCTTC.